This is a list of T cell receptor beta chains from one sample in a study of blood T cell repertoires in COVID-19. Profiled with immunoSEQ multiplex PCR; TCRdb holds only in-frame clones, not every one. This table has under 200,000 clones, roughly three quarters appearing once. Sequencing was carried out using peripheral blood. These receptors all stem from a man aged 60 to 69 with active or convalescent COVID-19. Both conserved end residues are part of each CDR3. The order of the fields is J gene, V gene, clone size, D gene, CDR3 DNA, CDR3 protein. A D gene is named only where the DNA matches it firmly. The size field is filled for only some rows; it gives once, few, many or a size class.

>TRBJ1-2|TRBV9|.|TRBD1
TGTGCCAGCAGCAGAGGGACAGTACCTAACTATGGCTACACCTTC
CASSRGTVPNYGYTF
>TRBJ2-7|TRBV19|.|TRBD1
TGTGCCAGTAGTATGCTAGGACAGGGGAAGGACGAGCAGTACTTC
CASSMLGQGKDEQYF
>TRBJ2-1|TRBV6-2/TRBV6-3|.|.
TGTGCCAGCAGTTCGAGGGCTGGGATTTCCTACAATGAGCAGTTCTTC
CASSSRAGISYNEQFF
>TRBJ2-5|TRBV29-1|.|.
TGCAGCGTTCCGGAGGGCGCGAGCCAAGAGACCCAGTACTTC
CSVPEGASQETQYF
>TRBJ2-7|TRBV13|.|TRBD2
TGTGCCAGCAGCCCCCGACTAGCGGGAACCTTACGGGAGCAGTACTTC
CASSPRLAGTLREQYF
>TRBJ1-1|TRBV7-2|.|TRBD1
TGTGCCAGCAGCTGGACAGGGGCTGAAGCTTTCTTT
CASSWTGAEAFF
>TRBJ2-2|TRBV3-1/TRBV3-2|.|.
TGTGCCAGCAGCCCCCTACGAGCCGGGGAGCTGTTTTTT
CASSPLRAGELFF
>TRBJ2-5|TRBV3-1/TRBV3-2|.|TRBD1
TGTGCCAGCAGCCAAGTTCAACAGGGGGCGAATGAGACCCAGTACTTC
CASSQVQQGANETQYF
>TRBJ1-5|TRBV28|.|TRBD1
TGTGCCAGCAACGTCGGACAGGGGATTCGGCCCCAGCATTTT
CASNVGQGIRPQHF
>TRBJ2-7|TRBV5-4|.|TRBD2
TGTGCCAGCAGCTTGAATCTAGCGGGAGGGTACGAGCAGTACTTC
CASSLNLAGGYEQYF
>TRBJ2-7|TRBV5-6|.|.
TGTGCCAGCAAACTAAACAGGGGAGGCTACGAGCAGTACTTC
CASKLNRGGYEQYF
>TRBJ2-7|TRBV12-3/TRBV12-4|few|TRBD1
TGTGCCAGCAGTTATGGACAGGGCTACGAGCAGTACTTC
CASSYGQGYEQYF
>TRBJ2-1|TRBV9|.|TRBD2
TGTGCCAGCAGCGTTTTTGCGGGAGGGAATGAGCAGTTCTTC
CASSVFAGGNEQFF
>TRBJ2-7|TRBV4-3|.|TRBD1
TGCGCCAGCAGCCAAGGCCGAGACAGGGTCGGCTACGAGCAGTACTTC
CASSQGRDRVGYEQYF
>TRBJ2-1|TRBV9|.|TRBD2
TGTGCCAGCAGCGTAGGTGGGGGACTAGGATCCTACAATGAGCAGTTCTTC
CASSVGGGLGSYNEQFF
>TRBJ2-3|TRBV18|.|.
TGTGCCAGCTCACCTGGACAGTCCCTTCCGCAGTATTTT
CASSPGQSLPQYF
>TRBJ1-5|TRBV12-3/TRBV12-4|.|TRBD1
TGTGCCAGCAGTCTACCAGGGGGGCAGCCCCAGCATTTT
CASSLPGGQPQHF
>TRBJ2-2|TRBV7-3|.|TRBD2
TGTGCCAGCAGCTTAAATCTTGCTAGCGGCGGGGAGCTGTTTTTT
CASSLNLASGGELFF
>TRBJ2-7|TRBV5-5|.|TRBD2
TGTGCCAGCAGCATTAGCGGGGTGAGCTACGAGCAGTACTTC
CASSISGVSYEQYF
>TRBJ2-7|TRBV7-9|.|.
TGTGCCAGCAGCTCCGGGACACTTTTTTCCTACGAGCAGTACTTC
CASSSGTLFSYEQYF
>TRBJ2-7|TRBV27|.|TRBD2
TGTGCCAGCAGCTTTAGCGGGAGGAGCTCCCCCGTCTACGAGCAGTACTTC
CASSFSGRSSPVYEQYF
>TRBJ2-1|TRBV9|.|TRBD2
TGTGCCAGCAGCGTAGGGGCCGGGAGGGCCAGCAATGAGCAGTTCTTC
CASSVGAGRASNEQFF
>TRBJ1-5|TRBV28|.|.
TGTGCCAGCACGTTGGGACAATATCAGCCCCAGCATTTT
CASTLGQYQPQHF
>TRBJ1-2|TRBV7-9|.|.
TGTGCCAGCAGCTTAGAAATGGGGCAGGGCGATGGCTACACCTTC
CASSLEMGQGDGYTF
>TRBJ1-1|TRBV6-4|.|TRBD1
TGTGCCAGCAGTGTTGACAGGGGGAACACTGAAGCTTTCTTT
CASSVDRGNTEAFF
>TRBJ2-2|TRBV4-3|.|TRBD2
TGCGCCAGCAGCCAAGATGGTAGCGGGGAGGGTGGCGGGGAGCTGTTTTTT
CASSQDGSGEGGGELFF
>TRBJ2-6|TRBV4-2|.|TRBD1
TGTGCCAGCAGCCAATGGAGGACAGGGGTCGACGGGGCCAACGTCCTGACTTTC
CASSQWRTGVDGANVLTF
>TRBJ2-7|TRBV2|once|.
TGTGCCAGCAGTGAAGCTAACGAGCAGTACTTC
CASSEANEQYF
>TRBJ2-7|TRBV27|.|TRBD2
TGTGCCAGCAGTCCGGGGACTAGCGGGACCTACGAGCAGTACTTC
CASSPGTSGTYEQYF
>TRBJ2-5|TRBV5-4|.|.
TGTGCCAGCAGCTTTTCGCCGGGTACCGAAGAGACCCAGTACTTC
CASSFSPGTEETQYF
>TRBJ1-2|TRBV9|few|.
TGTGCCAGCAGCGTAGATCCGTCGGGCTATGGCTACACCTTC
CASSVDPSGYGYTF
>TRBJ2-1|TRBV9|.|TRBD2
TGTGCCAGCAGCGTGACTAGCGTGAATGAGCAGTTCTTC
CASSVTSVNEQFF
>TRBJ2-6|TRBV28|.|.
TGTGCCAGCAGCTACCCTCCGGCCGTTGTCCCTCGGGGGTCTGGGGCCAACGTCCTGACTTTC
CASSYPPAVVPRGSGANVLTF
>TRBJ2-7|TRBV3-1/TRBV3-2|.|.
TGTGCCAGCAGCCAAGGGCCTGCCTACGAGCAGTACTTC
CASSQGPAYEQYF
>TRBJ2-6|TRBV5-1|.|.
TGCGCCAGCAGCTTGGAGCGGAGTTACTCTGGGGCCAACGTCCTGACTTTC
CASSLERSYSGANVLTF
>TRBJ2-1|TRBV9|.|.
TGTGCCAGCAGCGTAGGGCAGACTGATTACAATGAGCAGTTCTTC
CASSVGQTDYNEQFF
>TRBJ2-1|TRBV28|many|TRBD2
TGTGCCAGCAGTTTAAGTGGACTAGCGGGAATGAGGTCCTACAATGAGCAGTTCTTC
CASSLSGLAGMRSYNEQFF
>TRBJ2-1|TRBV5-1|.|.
TGCGCCAGCAGCCCCACGCCCGGGAACTACAATGAGCAGTTCTTC
CASSPTPGNYNEQFF
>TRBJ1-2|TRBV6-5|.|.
TGTGCCAGCAGTCTTACCCGGGGATATGGCTACACCTTC
CASSLTRGYGYTF
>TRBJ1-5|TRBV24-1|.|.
TGTGCCACCAGTGATCCCCGGGGGGGGCAAGATCAGCCCCAGCATTTT
CATSDPRGGQDQPQHF
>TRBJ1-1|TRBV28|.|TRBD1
TGTGCCAGCAGAGATGCCCAGGGGGCGCGCACTGAAGCTTTCTTT
CASRDAQGARTEAFF
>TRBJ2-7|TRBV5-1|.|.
TGCGCCAGCAGGGGGGACACCGGCTGGGAGCAGTACTTC
CASRGDTGWEQYF
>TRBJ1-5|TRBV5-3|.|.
TGTGCCAGAATCCGGGGAAGGAGTAGAAATAGCAATCAGCCCCAGCATTTT
CARIRGRSRNSNQPQHF
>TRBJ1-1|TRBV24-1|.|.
TGTGCCACCAGTGATTCGCTGGGACACCTGAACACTGAAGCTTTCTTT
CATSDSLGHLNTEAFF
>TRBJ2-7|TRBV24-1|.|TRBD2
TGTGCCACCAGGGCGGGGGGGGCGAGCAACGAGCAGTACTTC
CATRAGGASNEQYF
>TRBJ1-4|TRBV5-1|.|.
TGCGCCAGCAGCTCCAATTACCGGGAGAGCTGGGTTTTT
CASSSNYRESWVF
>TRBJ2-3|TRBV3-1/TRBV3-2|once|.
TGTGCCAGCAACCCCACGGAGGGAGGCGAGCCGCAGTATTTT
CASNPTEGGEPQYF
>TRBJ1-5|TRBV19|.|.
TGTGCCAGTAGTAGCAGGCCCTGGGGCAATCAGCCCCAGCATTTT
CASSSRPWGNQPQHF
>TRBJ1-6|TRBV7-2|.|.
TGTGCCAGCAGCTTAGTCAGGACACGGCCCGGAGATTCACCCCTCCACTTT
CASSLVRTRPGDSPLHF
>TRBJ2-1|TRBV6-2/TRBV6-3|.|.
TGTGCCAGCAGTTGGCTCAATGAGCAGTTCTTC
CASSWLNEQFF
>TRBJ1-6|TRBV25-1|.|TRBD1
TGTGCCAGCAGTGAGTTCGGGACAGGGCTCGGGTCACCCCTCCACTTT
CASSEFGTGLGSPLHF
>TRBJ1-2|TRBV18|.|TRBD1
TGTGCCAGCTCACCATCGGGGACAGGGAAAGGCTACACCTTC
CASSPSGTGKGYTF
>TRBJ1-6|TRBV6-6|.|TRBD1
TGTGCCAGCAGACTCGGACAGGTTAATTCACCCCTCCACTTT
CASRLGQVNSPLHF
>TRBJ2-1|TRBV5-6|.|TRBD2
TGTGCCAGCAGCCGGACTAGCGGAGCCCCCTACTACAATGAGCAGTTCTTC
CASSRTSGAPYYNEQFF
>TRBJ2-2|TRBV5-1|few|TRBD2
TGCGCCAGCAGCCTCACCCTGACTAGCGGGAACGTCGGGGAGCTGTTTTTT
CASSLTLTSGNVGELFF
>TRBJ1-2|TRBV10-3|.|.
TGTGCCAACTCCTATGACAGTCTAAATGGCTACACCTTC
CANSYDSLNGYTF
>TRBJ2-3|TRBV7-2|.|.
TGTGCCAGCAGCCCGAGGCACGGGAGAAGCACAGATACGCAGTATTTT
CASSPRHGRSTDTQYF
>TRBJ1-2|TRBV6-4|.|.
TGTGCCAGCAGTGACTCGAGGAGTCTTGGCTACACCTTC
CASSDSRSLGYTF
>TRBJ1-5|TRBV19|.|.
TGTGCCATAACCCTAACGGGGGGCCGTCAGCCCCAGCATTTT
CAITLTGGRQPQHF